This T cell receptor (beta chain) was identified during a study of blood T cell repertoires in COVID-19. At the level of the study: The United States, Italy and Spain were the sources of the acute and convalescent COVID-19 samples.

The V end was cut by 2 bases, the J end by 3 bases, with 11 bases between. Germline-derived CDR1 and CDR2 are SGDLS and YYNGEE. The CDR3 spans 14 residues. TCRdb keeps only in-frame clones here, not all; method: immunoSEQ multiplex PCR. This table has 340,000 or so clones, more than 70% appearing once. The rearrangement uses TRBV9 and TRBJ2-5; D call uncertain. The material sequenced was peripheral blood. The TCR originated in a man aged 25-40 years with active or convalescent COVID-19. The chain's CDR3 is CASSVSISKETQYF. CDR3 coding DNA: TGTGCCAGCAGCGTTTCTATATCTAAAGAGACCCAGTACTTC.